The next 14 T cell receptor beta chains were all read from a single sample in a study of blood T cell repertoires in COVID-19. The protocol was immunoSEQ multiplex PCR, while the TCRdb copy is restricted to in-frame clones and leaves out a portion. Of about 73,000 clones listed, 90% are singletons. Sequenced input: peripheral blood. These receptors were collected from a woman in her late teens or twenties with acute or convalescent COVID-19.

The rearrangement uses TRBV5-1 and TRBJ2-5, with TRBD2 identical over 8 bases. The junction had 8 bases not matched to a gene; V was cut back by 2 bases and J by 5 bases. The length of the CDR3 is 15 residues. Germline V gene lookup returns CDR1 SGHRS and CDR2 YFSETQ. DNA for the CDR3: TGCGCCAGCAGCTTTATCCCTAGCGGGTTGGAGACCCAGTACTTC. Amino acid sequence: CASSFIPSGLETQYF.

V is TRBV3-1 (or the pseudogene TRBV3-2) and J is TRBJ2-3; 9 nucleotides agree with TRBD2. Germline CDR1 LGHDT, CDR2 YNNKEL (reference sequence). J gave up 6 bases and V 2 bases, and 3 bases lay outside the gene matches. This CDR3 spans 14 amino acids. CDR3 in DNA: TGTGCCAGCAGCCAAAGACTAGCGGTCGATACGCAGTATTTT. It yields the protein CASSQRLAVDTQYF.

The chain employs TRBV6-5 and TRBJ1-3, with a tentative D call TRBD1 (5 bases). Trimming cost V 4 bases and J 0 bases, with 7 bases left between them. The CDR3 sequence is 14 residues long. Germline values: CDR1 MNHEY, CDR2 SVGAGI. The CDR3 nucleotides read TGTGCCAGCAGTTCAGGACACTCTGGAAACACCATATATTTT. It specifies CASSSGHSGNTIYF.

The CDR3 protein is CASRPEQDTYEQYF. The CDR3 DNA follows: TGTGCCAGCAGGCCAGAACAAGATACCTACGAGCAGTACTTC. The chain employs TRBV6-5 and TRBJ2-7; unclear D gene. This CDR3 comprises 14 residues. The germline gives CDR1 MNHEY, CDR2 SVGAGI. V lost 6 bases and J 2 bases, leaving 14 bases between the germline ends.

The chain is built from TRBV14 and TRBJ2-1, with 9 bases identical to TRBD2. The CDR3 extends over 17 amino acids. Germline V CDR1 and CDR2: SGHDN, FVKESK. V lost 2 bases to trimming and J lost 0 bases; unmatched junction nucleotides: 5. In nucleotides, the CDR3 is TGTGCCAGCAGCCAATTTGGCGGGAGGGGCTCCTACAATGAGCAGTTCTTC. Translation gives CASSQFGGRGSYNEQFF.

The chain uses TRBV5-1 and TRBJ1-2, with TRBD1 as a possible D gene (5 bases). There are 14 residues in the CDR3. The germline CDR1 and CDR2 sequences are SGHRS and YFSETQ. Trimming took off 0 bases at V and 3 bases at J, with 9 bases between the two ends. The CDR3 loop is CASSLAATDYGYTF. The CDR3 DNA reads as TGCGCCAGCAGCTTGGCCGCGACAGACTATGGCTACACCTTC.

CDR3 nucleotides: TGCGCCAGCAGCTTGGCCTTCAGTGGAGCTAACTATGGCTACACCTTC. As protein: CASSLAFSGANYGYTF. The rearrangement joins TRBV5-1 to TRBJ1-2; D is undetermined. Trimming left V 0 bases short and J 0 bases short, with 12 bases between. The germline CDR1 and CDR2 sequences are SGHRS and YFSETQ. The CDR3 has 16 amino acids.

This clone has just one count. CDR3 region: CASSLSDNYGYTF. In nucleotides, the CDR3 is TGTGCCAGCAGTTTAAGCGATAACTATGGCTACACCTTC. The genes are TRBV12-3 or TRBV12-4 and TRBJ1-2, with D hard to call. Trimming removed 2 bases from V and 1 base from J, with 5 bases in between. This CDR3 region has 13 residues.

This chain uses TRBV6-5 with TRBJ2-5, with D possibly being TRBD1 (5 bases). The CDR3 sequence is 15 residues long. V gave up 8 bases and J gave up 2 bases, with 18 bases separating them. CDR1 is MNHEY, CDR2 SVGAGI, per germline. The CDR3 DNA reads as TGTGCCAGCGTTATCAGGGCGAACGATCAAGAGACCCAGTACTTC. Amino acids: CASVIRANDQETQYF.

The genes are TRBV4-1 and TRBJ1-2; D is uncertain. Germline CDR1 MGHRA, CDR2 YSYEKL. The length of the CDR3 is 16 residues. V was pared by 0 bases and J by 5 bases, with 16 bases between. CDR3 bases: TGCGCCAGCAGCCAAGATTCGTTGCGTACTAGATATGGCTACACCTTC. Translation: CASSQDSLRTRYGYTF.

The CDR3 DNA sequence: TGTGCCAGCAGTTATCGGCTAGCGGGAGTCGGCTACAATGAGCAGTTCTTC. As protein: CASSYRLAGVGYNEQFF. The chain combines TRBV6-2 or TRBV6-3 with TRBJ2-1; 10 bases map to TRBD2. CDR3 size: 17 residues. With 3 bases clipped from V and 3 bases from J, the junction kept 8 bases outside the gene matches. Germline assignment: CDR1 MNHEY and CDR2 SVGEGT.

J is TRBJ2-7 and V is TRBV2; D remains unclear. Trimming removed 8 bases at V and 2 bases at J, with 10 bases between. CDR3 size: 12 residues. The germline V gene encodes CDR1 SNHLY and CDR2 FYNNEI. The CDR3 spells CASSWQTYEQYF. The CDR3 region has the DNA TGTGCCAGCTCCTGGCAGACCTACGAGCAGTACTTC.

This chain connects TRBV5-1 to TRBJ1-2; 7 bases map to TRBD1. V shed 4 bases and J 4 bases; nucleotides not matched to a gene: 7. The CDR3 length is 14 residues. Germline values: CDR1 SGHRS, CDR2 YFSETQ. The CDR3 DNA reads as TGCGCCAGCAGCGAAGGGACAGCATCCTATGGCTACACCTTC. Amino acid sequence: CASSEGTASYGYTF.

In its sample, this clone was seen once. The CDR3 is CASSTGVEAFF. The CDR3 DNA reads as TGTGCCAGCTCTACAGGGGTGGAAGCTTTCTTT. The chain employs TRBV28 and TRBJ1-1; 7 bases match TRBD1. Germline assignment: CDR1 MDHEN and CDR2 SYDVKM. V trimming: 8 bases; J trimming: 8 bases; junction bases outside the gene matches: 5. This CDR3 is 11 amino acids long.